This is a list of T cell receptor beta chains from one sample in a study of T cell repertoires in cytomegalovirus infection. TCRdb fed the reads into MiXCR, producing one record per CDR3 protein. The sample carries tens of thousands of distinct CDR3 sequences, approximately 3.6% recorded once. The material sequenced was PBMCs. The receptor set was obtained from a human donor in good health (CMV status not recorded). Some clones in this sample may be carry-over from other donors' samples. The CDR3 runs from the conserved cysteine through the conserved F or W. The D gene is left open where the match is weak. Clone size is given as once, few or many counts, or a class when the clone is expanded.

CDR3 protein | CDR3 DNA | D gene | V gene | clone size | J gene
CASSARAGLGANVLTF | TGTGCCAGCAGCGCCCGCGCAGGGCTAGGGGCCAACGTCCTGACTTTC | - | TRBV7-3 | many | TRBJ2-6
CSATRLAGNQETQYF | TGCAGTGCTACCCGGCTAGCGGGGAACCAAGAGACCCAGTACTTC | TRBD2 | TRBV20-1 | many | TRBJ2-5
CASSTGGARGNEQFF | TGTGCCAGCAGCACCGGGGGGGCCAGGGGTAATGAGCAGTTCTTC | TRBD2 | TRBV7-2 | many | TRBJ2-1
CASSLGPGTSGYTF | TGTGCCAGCAGCTTAGGCCCCGGGACCTCTGGCTACACCTTC | - | TRBV7-2 | many | TRBJ1-2
CASSLGAGGPYNEQFF | TGTGCCAGCAGCCTAGGGGCGGGAGGGCCTTACAATGAGCAGTTCTTC | TRBD2 | TRBV27 | many | TRBJ2-1
CASSLAPNYGYTF | TGTGCCAGCAGCTTAGCTCCTAACTATGGCTACACCTTC | - | TRBV7-2 | many | TRBJ1-2
CSLTLGTDTQYF | TGCAGTCTGACCCTTGGCACAGATACGCAGTATTTT | - | TRBV20-1 | many | TRBJ2-3
CASSLSTSGPTDTQYF | TGTGCCAGCAGCTTATCGACTAGCGGACCTACAGATACGCAGTATTTT | TRBD2 | TRBV11-3 | many | TRBJ2-3
CASSLAFENSPLHF | TGTGCCAGCAGCTTAGCCTTCGAAAATTCACCCCTCCACTTT | - | TRBV7-2 | many | TRBJ1-6
CSATHLLDGTARTQYF | TGCAGTGCCACACATCTTTTAGACGGAACTGCGCGGACCCAGTACTTC | - | TRBV20-1 | many | TRBJ2-5
CASSPTPGTGLDTQYF | TGTGCCAGCAGTCCAACCCCCGGGACAGGGTTGGATACGCAGTATTTT | TRBD1 | TRBV7-2 | many | TRBJ2-3
CASSPRGPTNEKLFF | TGTGCCAGCAGCCCAAGGGGGCCCACTAATGAAAAACTGTTTTTT | TRBD1 | TRBV7-2 | many | TRBJ1-4
CASSPRATSGSEQYF | TGTGCCAGCAGCCCAAGGGCGACTAGCGGGAGCGAGCAGTACTTC | TRBD2 | TRBV7-2 | many | TRBJ2-7
CASSLRGREAFF | TGTGCCAGCAGCCTCCGGGGCAGGGAAGCTTTCTTT | - | TRBV7-9 | many | TRBJ1-1
CSVGSGTDTQYF | TGCAGCGTTGGAAGCGGAACAGATACGCAGTATTTT | - | TRBV29-1 | many | TRBJ2-3
CASSLGELRRAPDTQYF | TGTGCCAGCAGCTTAGGGGAGCTAAGAAGGGCCCCAGATACGCAGTATTTT | - | TRBV7-6 | many | TRBJ2-3
CASSYTGTGIYGYTF | TGTGCCAGCAGCTATACCGGGACAGGCATCTATGGCTACACCTTC | TRBD1 | TRBV6-6 | many | TRBJ1-2
CASSPENMNTEAFF | TGTGCCAGCAGCCCTGAAAATATGAACACTGAAGCTTTCTTT | - | TRBV7-9 | many | TRBJ1-1
CASSSPNGDNEQFF | TGTGCAAGCAGCTCCCCAAACGGTGACAATGAGCAGTTCTTC | - | TRBV11-2 | many | TRBJ2-1